Shown below are 19 T cell receptor beta chains from a single sample sequenced in a study of siplizumab effects on memory and regulatory T cells. Here immunoSEQ multiplex PCR was the method, and the copy in TCRdb shows in-frame clones only, minus some. The table includes about 100,000 clones, about 90% detected once. Sequenced: Tregs sorted from blood. The receptor source for this set is a human donor in good health.

The chain uses TRBV5-1 and TRBJ2-7, with TRBD2 matching over 11 bases. The CDR3 extends over 15 amino acids. V trimming: 4 bases; J trimming: 0 bases; junction bases outside the gene matches: 3. Germline CDR1 SGHRS, CDR2 YFSETQ. The CDR3 here is CASSTGTSGSYEQYF. CDR3 nucleotides: TGCGCCAGCAGCACAGGGACTAGCGGCTCCTACGAGCAGTACTTC. Full variable domain (remainder filled in from reference TRBV5-1 and TRBJ2-7): KAGVTQTPRYLIKTRGQQVTLSCSPISGHRSVSWYQQTPGQGLQFLFEYFSETQRNKGNFPGRFSGRQFSNSRSEMNVSTLELGDSALYLCASSTGTSGSYEQYFGPGTRLTVT.

The rearrangement joins TRBV28 to TRBJ1-2, with 8 bases lining up with TRBD1. The CDR3 consists of 13 residues. In germline, CDR1 is MDHEN, CDR2 SYDVKM. Trimming took 5 bases from V and 4 from J; bases not matched to a gene: 3. CDR3 bases: TGTGCCAGCAGTCCGACAGGGGTCTATGGCTACACCTTC. Its protein is CASSPTGVYGYTF.

A single count supports this clone. The V gene is TRBV10-1, the J gene TRBJ2-2; 8 bases are shared with TRBD2. This CDR3 has 17 residues. Per the germline V gene, CDR1 is WNHNN and CDR2 is SYGVQD (reference sequence). J gave up 0 bases and V 2 bases, and 5 bases lay outside the gene matches. The chain's CDR3 is CASSELSGAPNTGELFF. The CDR3 bases are TGCGCCAGCAGTGAGCTTAGCGGGGCGCCGAACACCGGGGAGCTGTTTTTT.

This clone showed up just a few times. The V and J genes are TRBV30 and TRBJ1-1; TRBD1 might be the D (5 bases). This CDR3 has 12 residues. Per germline, CDR1 GTSNPN and CDR2 SVGIG (reference sequence). V shed 3 bases and J shed 0 bases, with 5 bases lying between them. CDR3 nucleotides: TGTGCCTGGAGCAGGGTGAACACTGAAGCTTTCTTT. Amino acid sequence: CAWSRVNTEAFF.

J is TRBJ1-1 and V is TRBV19; TRBD1 agrees at 7 bases. The CDR3 consists of 16 residues. Germline loops: CDR1 LNHDA, CDR2 SQIVND (reference sequence). Germline trimming cut 5 bases from V and 3 bases from J; bases unmatched to any gene: 12. In DNA, the CDR3 is TGTGCCAGTAGTGTTACAGGGGTGTATGAAGACACTGAAGCTTTCTTT. Translating gives CASSVTGVYEDTEAFF.

The rearrangement joins TRBV30 to TRBJ2-2, with 10 bases aligning to TRBD2. CDR1 is GTSNPN and CDR2 is SVGIG in the germline V gene (reference sequence). This CDR3 contains 16 residues. V gave up 3 bases and J gave up 5 bases; unmatched junction bases: 9. CDR3 bases: TGTGCCTGGAGCCTCGGTACTAGCGGGGTGACCGGGGAGCTGTTTTTT. It codes for CAWSLGTSGVTGELFF.

The chain recombines TRBV14 with TRBJ2-3; TRBD1 might be the D (5 bases). Trimming shortened V by 4 bases and J by 2 bases, and 7 bases separated the two germline ends. This CDR3 has 13 residues. In germline, CDR1 is SGHDN, CDR2 FVKESK. This chain's CDR3 is CASSRQFTDTQYF. The DNA of the CDR3 is TGTGCCAGCAGCCGACAGTTCACAGATACGCAGTATTTT.

The chain joins TRBV30 to TRBJ2-3; 8 nucleotides agree with TRBD1. This CDR3 is 15 amino acids long. Germline CDR1 is GTSNPN and CDR2 is SVGIG (reference sequence). J lost 2 bases, V lost 3 bases, and 7 bases had no gene match. CDR3 amino acids: CAWSARGLPTDTQYF. DNA of the CDR3: TGTGCCTGGAGCGCCAGGGGGCTTCCCACAGATACGCAGTATTTT.

The chain combines TRBV11-1 with TRBJ2-7; perhaps TRBD1 as D (6 bases). CDR3 length: 14 amino acids. The ends were cut back, 4 bases at V and 3 bases at J, with 13 bases in the middle. Germline CDR1 reads SGHAT; CDR2 reads FQDESV (reference sequence). The CDR3 loop reads CASSSNIQGYEQYF. The DNA for the CDR3 is TGTGCCAGCAGCTCCAACATACAGGGCTACGAGCAGTACTTC. Based on the CDR3 plus reference TRBV11-1 and TRBJ2-7, the full variable domain is EAEVAQSPRYKITEKSQAVAFWCDPISGHATLYWYRQILGQGPELLVQFQDESVVDDSQLPKDRFSAERLKGVDSTLKIQPAELGDSAMYLCASSSNIQGYEQYFGPGTRLTVT.

This clone was seen only once. The rearrangement links TRBV6-1 to TRBJ1-5; D is unclear. CDR3 length: 15 residues. Trimming pared 4 bases from V and 5 bases from J, leaving 15 bases between. CDR1 MNHNS and CDR2 SASEGT come from the germline V gene. CDR3 coding DNA: TGTGCCAGCAGTGCCTTAGGGATCGGTGATCAGCCCCAGCATTTT. Protein product: CASSALGIGDQPQHF.

This rearrangement joins TRBV29-1 to TRBJ1-3, with D possibly matching TRBD1 (6 bases). Deletions cut 6 bases from V and 4 bases from J, with 19 bases between. Germline assignment: CDR1 SQVTM and CDR2 ANQGSEA. The CDR3 sequence is 15 residues long. The CDR3 sequence is CSVGPEPGTGNTIYF. For the CDR3, the DNA is TGCAGCGTGGGTCCGGAGCCCGGGACAGGAAACACCATATATTTT.

The rearrangement joins TRBV9 to TRBJ2-7; D not certain. V lost 1 base to trimming and J lost 6 bases, with 8 bases between them. The CDR3 contains 12 residues. CDR1 and CDR2 from the germline V gene are SGDLS and YYNGEE. The DNA of the CDR3 is TGTGCCAGCAGCGTAAATCTCGGCGAGCAGTACTTC. Its translation: CASSVNLGEQYF.

The rearrangement uses TRBV4-2 and TRBJ2-7; the D gene is possibly TRBD2 (6 bases). This CDR3 contains 18 residues. Trimming pared 5 bases from V and 2 bases from J, leaving 25 bases between. Per the germline V gene, CDR1 is LGHNA and CDR2 is YNFKEQ. CDR3 DNA: TGTGCCAGCAGCTCACGGGTCCTACGGGAGCGTACACCCTACGAGCAGTACTTC. Its translation is CASSSRVLRERTPYEQYF.

In this sample, this clone turned up once. The V and J genes are TRBV27 and TRBJ1-2; maybe TRBD1 (6 bases). This CDR3 comprises 14 residues. Trimming removed 2 bases at V and 5 bases at J, with 12 bases between. Germline loops: CDR1 MNHEY, CDR2 SMNVEV (reference sequence). CDR3 loop: CASSLRVGGYGYTF. As DNA, the CDR3 is TGTGCCAGCAGTTTAAGAGTAGGGGGGTATGGCTACACCTTC.

V is TRBV14 and J is TRBJ2-5; 8 nucleotides align to TRBD2. CDR1 is SGHDN and CDR2 is FVKESK in the germline V gene. The length of the CDR3 is 13 residues. V lost 5 bases and J lost 3; bases outside the gene matches: 2. This CDR3 reads CASSISGEETQYF. The CDR3 DNA reads TGTGCCAGCAGCATTAGCGGGGAAGAGACCCAGTACTTC.

This chain links TRBV5-1 with TRBJ2-1, with 7 bases identical to TRBD1. Germline loops: CDR1 SGHRS, CDR2 YFSETQ. The J segment lost 7 bases and the V segment lost 0 bases, leaving 13 bases of the junction unmatched. The CDR3 is 17 amino acids. CDR3 amino acids: CASSLGGHGTVINEQFF. CDR3 bases: TGCGCCAGCAGCTTGGGAGGTCATGGGACAGTTATTAATGAGCAGTTCTTC.

The chain is built from TRBV19 and TRBJ1-5; 9 positions agree with TRBD1. The CDR3 is 14 residues long. Germline CDR1 is LNHDA and CDR2 is SQIVND (reference sequence). With 9 bases clipped from V and 2 bases from J, the junction kept 5 bases outside the gene matches. The CDR3 loop is CASWDRVGNQPQHF. Written as DNA, the CDR3 is TGTGCCAGCTGGGACAGGGTGGGCAATCAGCCCCAGCATTTT.

V is TRBV11-2 and J is TRBJ1-4; 7 nucleotides agree with TRBD1. Trimming at V came to 5 bases and at J to 4 bases, leaving 4 bases not matched to a gene. The CDR3 runs 14 residues. CDR1 and CDR2 from the germline V gene are SGHAT and FQNNGV. The CDR3 spells CASSQGQRNEKLFF. The CDR3 DNA follows: TGTGCCAGCAGCCAGGGACAGCGTAATGAAAAACTGTTTTTT. Using reference TRBV11-2 and TRBJ1-4 for the parts outside the CDR3, the full variable domain is EAGVAQSPRYKIIEKRQSVAFWCNPISGHATLYWYQQILGQGPKLLIQFQNNGVVDDSQLPKDRFSAERLKGVDSTLKIQPAKLEDSAVYLCASSQGQRNEKLFFGSGTQLSVL.

The chain has TRBV18 and TRBJ2-5, with TRBD2 as a possible D gene (6 bases). The closer fit of TRBJ2-7 to the DNA end suggests the J call may be wrong. The germline V gene encodes CDR1 KGHSH and CDR2 LQKENI. The CDR3 contains 14 residues. The CDR3 sequence is CASSRDLGSYEQYF. In DNA, the CDR3 is TGTGCCAGCTCACGGGACTTAGGGTCCTACGAGCAGTACTTC.